These 9 T cell receptor beta chains share one sample of origin, sequenced in a study of cytomegalovirus exposure and HLA in healthy donors. The PCR contained 60 Vbeta and 13 Jbeta primers. Sequencing used immunoSEQ multiplex PCR; TCRdb keeps in-frame clones, though not all of them. Here the sample spans roughly 96,000 clones, around 74% being singletons. The sequenced material came from PBMCs. These receptor sequences come from a female donor in good health and CMV-seropositive.

This chain connects TRBV29-1 to TRBJ2-1; D is unresolved. The CDR3 has 14 amino acids. The V gene's germline CDR1 is SQVTM and CDR2 ANQGSEA. Between the trimmed V and J ends, which lost 3 bases and 5 bases, there was a span of 14 bases. The chain's CDR3 is CSVDRQLAHNEQFF. The CDR3 DNA reads TGCAGCGTTGACAGGCAGCTTGCGCACAATGAGCAGTTCTTC.

The CDR3 sequence is CASSEVRRGGFNSPLHF. In nucleotides, the CDR3 is TGTGCCAGCAGTGAAGTTCGACGCGGGGGGTTTAATTCACCCCTCCACTTT. The rearrangement uses TRBV6-1 and TRBJ1-6, with D perhaps matching TRBD1 (5 bases). Germline-derived CDR1 and CDR2 are MNHNS and SASEGT. V dropped 1 base and J dropped 6 bases, with 16 bases sitting between them. The CDR3 has 17 residues.

The V gene is TRBV2, the J gene TRBJ1-1; no clear D gene. Trimming removed 4 bases from V and 3 bases from J, with 15 bases in between. Germline V gene sequence: CDR1 SNHLY, CDR2 FYNNEI. The CDR3 runs to 15 residues. The chain's CDR3 is CASSVRPSRDTEAFF. CDR3 DNA: TGTGCCAGCAGTGTCCGACCCAGTCGGGACACTGAAGCTTTCTTT.

This chain connects TRBV10-3 to TRBJ2-1, with TRBD2 matching 14 bases. Trimming took 3 bases from V and 2 from J; bases not matched to a gene: 6. Per the germline V gene, CDR1 is ENHRY and CDR2 is SYGVKD. The CDR3 has 18 residues. The CDR3 sequence: CAISDGTSGRSPYNEQFF. The CDR3 DNA reads TGTGCCATCAGTGATGGGACTAGCGGGAGAAGTCCCTACAATGAGCAGTTCTTC.

J is TRBJ2-7 and V is TRBV4-3, with a possible D match to TRBD1 (6 bases). V lost 0 bases to trimming and J lost 2 bases, with 14 bases between them. The length of the CDR3 is 16 residues. Germline-derived CDR1 and CDR2 are LGHNA and YSLEER. The CDR3 loop reads CASSQDVGDKTYEQYF. The CDR3, as DNA: TGCGCCAGCAGCCAAGATGTCGGGGACAAGACCTACGAGCAGTACTTC.

The chain's CDR3 is CASSANRGQAFF. CDR3 bases: TGTGCCAGTAGTGCCAACAGGGGGCAAGCTTTCTTT. The chain uses TRBV19 and TRBJ1-1, with 9 positions matching TRBD1. V was clipped by 5 bases and J by 9 bases; unmatched bases: 4. The CDR3 runs 12 residues. Germline CDR1 LNHDA, CDR2 SQIVND (reference sequence).

V is TRBV4-2 and J is TRBJ1-6; D might be TRBD1 (5 bases). V gave up 3 bases and J gave up 10 bases, with 16 bases separating them. This CDR3 spans 15 amino acids. CDR1 LGHNA and CDR2 YNFKEQ come from the germline V gene. The CDR3: CASSQMGGKDSPLHF. The CDR3, as DNA: TGTGCCAGCAGCCAGATGGGGGGGAAAGACTCACCCCTCCACTTT.

The rearrangement links TRBV29-1 to TRBJ2-1, with 8 bases lining up with TRBD1. The germline CDR1 and CDR2 sequences are SQVTM and ANQGSEA. The V and J ends lost 4 bases and 2 bases, in that order; junction bases with no gene match: 4. CDR3 length: 14 amino acids. The DNA of the CDR3 is TGCAGCGTTGGATCAGGGGGCGCCTACAATGAGCAGTTCTTC. Its protein is CSVGSGGAYNEQFF.

This rearrangement joins TRBV25-1 to TRBJ2-7; 9 nucleotides line up with TRBD2. The germline V gene encodes CDR1 MGHDK and CDR2 SYGVNS. This CDR3 has 15 amino acids. The junction had 3 bases not matched to a gene; V was cut back by 2 bases and J by 1 base. The CDR3 reads CASSEKAGGSYEQYF. The DNA for the CDR3 is TGTGCCAGCAGTGAAAAGGCGGGGGGGTCCTACGAGCAGTACTTC.